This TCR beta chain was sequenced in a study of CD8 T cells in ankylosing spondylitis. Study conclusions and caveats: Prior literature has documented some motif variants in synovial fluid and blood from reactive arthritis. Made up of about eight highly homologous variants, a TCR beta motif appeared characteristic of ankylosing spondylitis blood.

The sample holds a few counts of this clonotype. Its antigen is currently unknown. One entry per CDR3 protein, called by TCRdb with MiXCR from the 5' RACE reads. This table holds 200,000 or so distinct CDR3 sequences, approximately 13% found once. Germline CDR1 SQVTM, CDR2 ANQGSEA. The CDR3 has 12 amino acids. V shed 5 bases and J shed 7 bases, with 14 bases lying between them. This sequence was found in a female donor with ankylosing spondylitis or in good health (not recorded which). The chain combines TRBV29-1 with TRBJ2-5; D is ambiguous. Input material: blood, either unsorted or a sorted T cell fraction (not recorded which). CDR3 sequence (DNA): TGCAGCGTTTACGAATCCCTCTGGACCCAGTACTTC. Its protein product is CSVYESLWTQYF.